This TCR beta chain is drawn from a study of tumor and adjacent non-tumor tissue in lung cancer. Findings and limits, study-wide: Significantly higher TCR diversity was found in tumor than normal lung.

The library came from three nested PCR rounds adapted from ARM-PCR protocols. TCRdb called the multiplex PCR reads again in MiXCR, with one record for every CDR3 protein. The sample includes some 73,000 distinct CDR3 sequences, approximately 80% of them seen just once. Germline CDR1 is SGHDT and CDR2 is YYEEEE. CDR3 length equals 20 residues. In the case of this clonotype: Antigen: not known. The junction does not match germline at one end; this may be a read error.

This sample's RNA came from whole unsorted tissue. This non-tumor lung sample came from over 3 cm beyond the tumor edge. Between August and November 2014, newly diagnosed, chemotherapy-naive lung cancer patients underwent thoracic surgery in China. The specimen sequenced was distant non-tumor lung tissue. This rearrangement joins TRBV5-6 to TRBJ1-1; 7 bases fit TRBD1. The receptor comes from a man in his fifties or sixties with non-small cell lung cancer. The DNA for the CDR3 is TGTACCAGCAGCTTGGCGTACCGGTACAGGGGTCCATGGTTGAACACTGAAGCTTTCTTT. Its protein is CTSSLAYRYRGPWLNTEAFF.